Presented here are 14 T cell receptor beta chains from one specimen sequenced in a study of blood T cell repertoires in COVID-19. Sequencing used immunoSEQ multiplex PCR; TCRdb keeps in-frame clones, though not all of them. The repertoire holds around 300,000 clones, 88% seen once, with 1.5% to 2% in the top ten. The sequencing sample was made of peripheral blood. Source of these receptors: a woman aged 25 to 39 with COVID-19, enrolled during active disease.

CDR3 in amino acids: CASSYQGAKGETQYF. In DNA form, the CDR3 reads TGTGCCAGCAGTTACCAGGGGGCGAAGGGGGAGACCCAGTACTTC. The genes are TRBV6-2 or TRBV6-3 and TRBJ2-5; TRBD1 matches 8 bases. CDR1 MNHEY and CDR2 SVGEGT come from the germline V gene. V trimming: 2 bases; J trimming: 5 bases; junction bases outside the gene matches: 7. The CDR3 runs 15 residues.

This clone was recorded many times. The chain links TRBV24-1 to TRBJ2-3, with D possibly being TRBD2 (6 bases). Germline V gives CDR1 KGHDR, CDR2 SFDVKD. V was trimmed by 10 bases and J by 4 bases, leaving 8 bases between them. The CDR3 contains 11 residues. Here the CDR3 DNA reads TGTGCCACGCGGGACGCAGATACGCAGTATTTT. Its protein is CATRDADTQYF.

V gene TRBV28 combines with J gene TRBJ1-5; D ambiguous. Germline CDR1 and CDR2: MDHEN and SYDVKM. V was shortened by 8 bases and J by 0 bases, with 17 bases between the two germline ends. The CDR3 extends over 16 amino acids. Here the CDR3 DNA reads TGTGCCAGCCCCCTAGCAGGCCACCATAGCAATCAGCCCCAGCATTTT. This encodes CASPLAGHHSNQPQHF.

The chain has TRBV18 and TRBJ1-1; the match to TRBD1 covers 12 bases. The CDR3 sequence is 17 residues long. Germline trimming cut 8 bases from V and 6 bases from J; bases unmatched to any gene: 16. Germline V gene sequence: CDR1 KGHSH, CDR2 LQKENI. CDR3 residues: CASLPGGRDRGLAEAFF. CDR3 DNA sequence: TGTGCCAGCCTCCCGGGGGGCCGGGACAGGGGGCTGGCTGAAGCTTTCTTT.

V is TRBV6-2 or TRBV6-3 and J is TRBJ1-2, with D perhaps TRBD1 (6 bases). Trimming left V 4 bases short and J 3 bases short, with 15 bases between. CDR3 length: 15 residues. CDR1 is MNHEY and CDR2 is SVGEGT in the germline V gene. As DNA, the CDR3 is TGTGCCAGCAGTTTGCGGGGGCTTATCGACTATGGCTACACCTTC. Amino acids: CASSLRGLIDYGYTF.

The chain joins TRBV30 to TRBJ1-5; D remains ambiguous. V was pared by 0 bases and J by 6 bases, with 9 bases between. CDR3 size: 13 residues. Germline V gene lookup returns CDR1 GTSNPN and CDR2 SVGIG (reference sequence). The CDR3 region has the DNA TGTGCCTGGAGTGTATCTAATCGTCAGCCCCAGCATTTT. It is translated as CAWSVSNRQPQHF.

The chain combines TRBV2 with TRBJ2-3; TRBD2 matches 9 bases. This CDR3 is built from 16 residues. Per germline, CDR1 SNHLY and CDR2 FYNNEI. V shed 3 bases, J shed 2 bases, and the junction held 6 bases outside the gene matches. In DNA, the CDR3 is TGTGCCAGCAGTGATGGCAGCGGGGGGTTCACAGATACGCAGTATTTT. Translation gives CASSDGSGGFTDTQYF. Filled out from reference TRBV2 and TRBJ2-3, the complete variable domain reads EPEVTQTPSHQVTQMGQEVILRCVPISNHLYFYWYRQILGQKVEFLVSFYNNEISEKSEIFDDQFSVERPDGSNFTLKIRSTKLEDSAMYFCASSDGSGGFTDTQYFGPGTRLTVL.

The chain joins TRBV5-4 to TRBJ2-1; 8 bases agree with TRBD2. Germline CDR1 reads SGHNT; CDR2 reads YYREEE (reference sequence). Trimming at V came to 2 bases and at J to 8 bases, leaving 3 bases not matched to a gene. The CDR3 extends over 13 amino acids. The CDR3 reads CASSFFSGDEQFF. The CDR3 DNA is TGTGCCAGCAGCTTTTTTAGCGGGGATGAGCAGTTCTTC.

The rearrangement links TRBV20-1 to TRBJ1-1, with 8 bases aligning to TRBD1. The CDR3 contains 17 residues. Germline V gene sequence: CDR1 DFQATT, CDR2 SNEGSKA (reference sequence). V shed 3 bases and J 1 base; nucleotides not matched to a gene: 13. The CDR3 nucleotides read TGCAGTGCTAGTGAATGGGGCAGGGGGCGTTCGAACACTGAAGCTTTCTTT. Translation gives CSASEWGRGRSNTEAFF.

The chain is built from TRBV11-2 and TRBJ2-2, with a tentative D call TRBD1 (6 bases). The germline V gene encodes CDR1 SGHAT and CDR2 FQNNGV. The CDR3 has 18 residues. V dropped 0 bases and J dropped 6 bases, with 20 bases sitting between them. The CDR3 loop reads CASSLDHGGGPTSGELFF. The CDR3 region has the DNA TGTGCCAGCAGCTTAGATCATGGGGGCGGACCCACCTCCGGGGAGCTGTTTTTT.

This clone was seen once. This rearrangement joins TRBV19 to TRBJ1-1, with D hard to call. With 7 bases removed from V and 5 bases from J, the gap between germline ends came to 17 bases. Germline values: CDR1 LNHDA, CDR2 SQIVND (reference sequence). The CDR3 has 14 residues. The CDR3 coding sequence is TGTGCCAGTAAAACACTAACCTCCACGACTGAAGCTTTCTTT. Residues: CASKTLTSTTEAFF.

This sequence joins TRBV7-9 and TRBJ1-1, with D possibly matching TRBD1 (5 bases). CDR1 SEHNR and CDR2 FQNEAQ come from the germline V gene (reference sequence). Trimming removed 8 bases from V and 3 bases from J, with 13 bases in between. The CDR3 runs 13 residues. CDR3 residues: CASRSRGDTEAFF. DNA for the CDR3: TGTGCCAGCCGTAGCCGGGGGGACACTGAAGCTTTCTTT.

The J gene is TRBJ1-6, the V gene TRBV6-5, with D maybe TRBD1 (6 bases). The V end was cut by 5 bases, the J end by 7 bases, with 12 bases between. CDR1 and CDR2 (germline): MNHEY, SVGAGI. The CDR3 totals 14 residues. The chain's CDR3 is CASSQQGFNSPLHF. CDR3 coding DNA: TGTGCCAGCAGTCAACAGGGTTTCAATTCACCCCTCCACTTT.

The rearrangement joins TRBV5-6 to TRBJ1-2; no firm D call. Germline V gene sequence: CDR1 SGHDT, CDR2 YYEEEE. The germline V and J ends were trimmed by 5 bases and 4 bases, with 15 bases remaining between them. The CDR3 is made up of 14 amino acids. CDR3 sequence reads: CASRREAKIYGYTF. The CDR3 DNA is TGTGCCAGCAGACGGGAGGCGAAGATCTATGGCTACACCTTC. The complete variable domain, with remaining parts taken from reference TRBV5-6 and TRBJ1-2, reads DAGVTQSPTHLIKTRGQQVTLRCSPKSGHDTVSWYQQALGQGPQFIFQYYEEEERQRGNFPDRFSGHQFPNYSSELNVNALLLGDSALYLCASRREAKIYGYTFGSGTRLTVV.